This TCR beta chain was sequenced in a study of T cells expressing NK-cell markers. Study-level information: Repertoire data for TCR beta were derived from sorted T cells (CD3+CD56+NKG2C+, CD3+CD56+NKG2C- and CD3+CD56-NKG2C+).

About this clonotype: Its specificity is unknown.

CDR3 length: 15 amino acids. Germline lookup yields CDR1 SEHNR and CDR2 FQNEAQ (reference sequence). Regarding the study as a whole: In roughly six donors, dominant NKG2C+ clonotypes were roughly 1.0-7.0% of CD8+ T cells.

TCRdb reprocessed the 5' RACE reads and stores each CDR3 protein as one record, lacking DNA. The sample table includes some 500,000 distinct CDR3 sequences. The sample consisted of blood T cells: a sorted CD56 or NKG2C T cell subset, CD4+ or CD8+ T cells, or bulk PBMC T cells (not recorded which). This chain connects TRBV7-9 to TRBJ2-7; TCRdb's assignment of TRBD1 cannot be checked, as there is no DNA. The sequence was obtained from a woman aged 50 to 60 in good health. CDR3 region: CASSPWTGRVYEQYF.